Below, 17 T cell receptor beta chains from the same sample are listed, as sequenced in a study of human T cells and chemical hapten exposure. MiXCR, run by TCRdb on the RACE reads, gives a single entry per CDR3 protein. The repertoire holds about 42,000 distinct CDR3 sequences, with 9.6% as singletons. Time point specified: patch test 2, 6 weeks after DPC sensitization. Treatment specified: therapeutic diphenylcyclopropenone sensitization with weekly scalp DPC. Total RNA came from unfractionated whole blood. The material sequenced was whole blood, taken in connection with sensitization to the hapten diphenylcyclopropenone (DPC). These receptors came from a woman in her 30s with alopecia areata. Some clones in this sample may be carry-over from other donors' samples.

This clonotype was seen repeatedly, ten times or more. V and J are TRBV5-5 and TRBJ2-5; the D call may be TRBD1 or TRBD2 (5 bases each). The germline gives CDR1 SGHKS, CDR2 YYEKEE (reference sequence). The CDR3 spans 14 residues. Trimming pared 3 bases from V and 2 bases from J, leaving 11 bases between. The CDR3 region is CASSSGTVQETQYF. CDR3 bases: TGTGCCAGCAGCTCCGGGACGGTTCAAGAGACCCAGTACTTC.

This clonotype appeared many times. The CDR3 DNA sequence: TGTGCCAGCAGCTTAGTGGGACAGGGGGCAACTAATGAAAAACTGTTTTTT. Translated, it gives CASSLVGQGATNEKLFF. The chain has TRBV7-2 and TRBJ1-4; 11 nucleotides align to TRBD1. Germline loops: CDR1 SGHTA, CDR2 FQGNSA. Trimming cost V 1 base and J 0 bases; bases outside gene matches: 1. This CDR3 region has 17 residues.

The chain uses TRBV6-2 or TRBV6-3 and TRBJ2-7, with TRBD2 matching 12 bases. This CDR3 spans 15 amino acids. Looked up from germline, CDR1 is MNHEY and CDR2 is SVGEGT. The J segment lost 3 bases and the V segment lost 5 bases, leaving 5 bases of the junction unmatched. The CDR3 DNA follows: TGTGCCAGCAGTCGGACTAGCGGGGCCCTCTACGAGCAGTACTTC. This codes for CASSRTSGALYEQYF.

This clonotype came up many times. The J gene is TRBJ1-1, the V gene TRBV7-2, with D possibly matching TRBD1 (6 bases). CDR3 size: 15 residues. CDR1 is SGHTA and CDR2 is FQGNSA in the germline V gene. V was cut by 5 bases and J by 4 bases, with 17 bases left in between. DNA for the CDR3: TGTGCCAGCAGCCCAGATGGGGGGCTGGCCACTGAAGCTTTCTTT. As protein: CASSPDGGLATEAFF.

The J gene is TRBJ2-3, the V gene TRBV7-2; D is unresolved. This CDR3 comprises 15 residues. Germline values: CDR1 SGHTA, CDR2 FQGNSA. Between the trimmed V and J ends, which lost 5 bases and 1 base, there was a span of 13 bases. The CDR3 nucleotides are TGTGCCAGCAGCCACCCCCCTCGGGGCACAGATACGCAGTATTTT. This gives the protein CASSHPPRGTDTQYF.

The J gene is TRBJ2-3, the V gene TRBV7-3; D gene uncertain. V lost 8 bases, J lost 0 bases, and 6 bases lay in between. This CDR3 has 12 residues. Germline V gene data show CDR1 as SGHTA and CDR2 as FQGTGA. Here the CDR3 DNA reads TGTGCCAGCTGGCCGAGCACAGATACGCAGTATTTT. It yields the protein CASWPSTDTQYF.

The chain carries TRBV14 and TRBJ2-3; D gene uncertain. The germline CDR1 and CDR2 sequences are SGHDN and FVKESK. The CDR3 covers 14 residues. The V end lost 1 base, the J end lost 0 bases, and 5 bases lay between the germline ends. The CDR3 region is CASSQGQSTDTQYF. The CDR3 region has the DNA TGTGCCAGCAGCCAAGGGCAGAGCACAGATACGCAGTATTTT.

This clonotype was picked up a small number of times. The chain carries TRBV10-3 and TRBJ2-3; the match to TRBD2 covers 7 bases. Germline V gives CDR1 ENHRY, CDR2 SYGVKD. This CDR3 is built from 14 residues. V lost 8 bases and J lost 1; bases outside the gene matches: 6. The CDR3 DNA reads TGTGCCATCTCTTGGGCGGGGGGCACAGATACGCAGTATTTT. This codes for CAISWAGGTDTQYF.

V gene TRBV4-3 combines with J gene TRBJ2-7; D ambiguous. The CDR3 is 15 residues long. The ends were cut back, 1 base at V and 3 bases at J, with 13 bases in the middle. Germline lookup yields CDR1 LGHNA and CDR2 YSLEER. The chain's CDR3 is CASSQGVYVDYEQYF. For the CDR3, the DNA is TGCGCCAGCAGCCAAGGGGTCTATGTGGACTACGAGCAGTACTTC.

This clonotype has just a few counts. J is TRBJ2-7 and V is TRBV20-1; perhaps TRBD1 as D (5 bases). The CDR3 is 13 amino acids. The V end lost 5 bases, the J end lost 3 bases, and 14 bases lay between the germline ends. Germline V CDR1 and CDR2: DFQATT, SNEGSKA (reference sequence). The CDR3 DNA is TGCAGTGCTTTGCAGGGCATGGTCTACGAGCAGTACTTC. Translation: CSALQGMVYEQYF.

This clonotype was observed a handful of times. V is TRBV6-6 and J is TRBJ2-6; a possible D gene is TRBD2 (7 bases). This CDR3 region has 17 residues. Germline CDR1 and CDR2: MNHNY and SVGAGI (reference sequence). The V end lost 4 bases, the J end lost 4 bases, and 17 bases lay between the germline ends. The chain's CDR3 is CASSSRRRGPGANVLTF. In DNA form, the CDR3 reads TGTGCCAGCAGTTCGAGGAGGCGGGGGCCCGGGGCCAACGTCCTGACTTTC.

This chain connects TRBV28 to TRBJ1-1; possibly TRBD1 for D (5 bases). The CDR3 totals 15 residues. Germline-derived CDR1 and CDR2 are MDHEN and SYDVKM. V was trimmed by 6 bases and J by 4 bases, leaving 18 bases between them. CDR3 amino acids: CASRGSAQGRTEAFF. The DNA of the CDR3 is TGTGCCAGCAGGGGCTCGGCGCAGGGACGCACTGAAGCTTTCTTT.

This clonotype was counted ten times or more. The chain carries TRBV18 and TRBJ2-5; tentative D call: TRBD1 (6 bases). CDR1 and CDR2 from the germline V gene are KGHSH and LQKENI. V was cut by 3 bases and J by 1 base, with 9 bases left in between. The CDR3 extends over 14 amino acids. This CDR3 is CASSPQTGQETQYF. Here the CDR3 DNA reads TGTGCCAGCTCACCCCAGACAGGCCAAGAGACCCAGTACTTC.

This chain joins TRBV5-1 and TRBJ2-1; D may be TRBD2 (5 bases). Deletions cut 5 bases from V and 10 bases from J, with 10 bases between. Germline V lookup: CDR1 SGHRS, CDR2 YFSETQ. The CDR3 loop spans 11 amino acids. Written as DNA, the CDR3 is TGCGCCAGCAGTGATTCGGGGGAGCAGTTCTTC. Amino acids: CASSDSGEQFF. Full variable domain (missing parts from reference TRBV5-1 and TRBJ2-1): KAGVTQTPRYLIKTRGQQVTLSCSPISGHRSVSWYQQTPGQGLQFLFEYFSETQRNKGNFPGRFSGRQFSNSRSEMNVSTLELGDSALYLCASSDSGEQFFGPGTRLTVL.

This clonotype has more than one count but fewer than ten. The CDR3 loop reads CASRSGGSGANVLTF. As DNA, the CDR3 is TGTGCCAGCAGGTCCGGCGGCTCTGGGGCCAACGTCCTGACTTTC. This chain connects TRBV6-1 to TRBJ2-6; D is unresolved. With 6 bases removed from V and 0 bases from J, the gap between germline ends came to 9 bases. Germline-derived CDR1 and CDR2 are MNHNS and SASEGT. The length of the CDR3 is 15 residues.

This clonotype was counted between two and nine times. The genes are TRBV4-1 and TRBJ1-1; D is perhaps TRBD1 (5 bases). CDR1 and CDR2 from the germline V gene are MGHRA and YSYEKL. The CDR3 consists of 15 residues. Between the trimmed V and J ends, which lost 0 bases and 1 base, there was a span of 9 bases. Here the CDR3 DNA reads TGCGCCAGCAGCCAAGAGGAGGGGACGAACACTGAAGCTTTCTTT. Translation gives CASSQEEGTNTEAFF.

This clonotype was observed a handful of times. The chain has TRBV20-1 and TRBJ1-2; no clear D gene. The germline V gene has CDR1 DFQATT and CDR2 SNEGSKA (reference sequence). Trimming pared 2 bases from V and 4 bases from J, leaving 11 bases between. The CDR3 totals 13 residues. CDR3 loop: CSARSGGSYGYTF. In nucleotides, the CDR3 is TGCAGTGCTAGATCCGGTGGAAGCTATGGCTACACCTTC.